This TCR beta chain came from a study of CD8 T cells in ankylosing spondylitis. This clonotype appeared many times. Its antigen is as yet unknown. Overall study findings and caveats: As reported, disease-linked clones showed significant enrichment in matched ankylosing spondylitis synovial fluid. A motif in TCR beta, a set of roughly eight highly homologous variants, appeared characteristic of ankylosing spondylitis blood. Earlier work had already found some motif variants in reactive arthritis synovial fluid and blood.

TCRdb reprocessed the 5' RACE reads with MiXCR, giving one entry per CDR3 protein. Among 80,000 to 100,000 distinct CDR3 sequences, roughly 10% were seen once, and the ten largest hold approximately 4.8%. The CDR3 is 13 amino acids. V was cut by 0 bases and J by 13 bases, with 11 bases left in between. The V gene's germline CDR1 is SGHRS and CDR2 YFSETQ. The sequence derives from a male donor with ankylosing spondylitis or in good health (not recorded which). This chain links TRBV5-1 with TRBJ1-6; D not certain. Sequenced material: blood, either unsorted or a sorted T cell fraction (not recorded which). As DNA, the CDR3 is TGCGCCAGCAGCTTGGCGGAAATGCTCCCCCTCCACTTT. Amino acid sequence: CASSLAEMLPLHF.